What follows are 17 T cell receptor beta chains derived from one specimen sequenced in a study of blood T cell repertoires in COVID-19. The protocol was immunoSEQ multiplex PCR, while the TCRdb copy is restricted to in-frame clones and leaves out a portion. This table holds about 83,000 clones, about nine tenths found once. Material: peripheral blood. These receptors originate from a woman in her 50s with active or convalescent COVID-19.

CDR3 bases: TGCAGCGTGGATCCAGGGGGTCGCACTGAAGCTTTCTTT. Its protein is CSVDPGGRTEAFF. The rearrangement joins TRBV29-1 to TRBJ1-1; 7 bases align to TRBD1. This CDR3 region has 13 residues. The V and J ends lost 6 bases and 4 bases, in that order; junction bases with no gene match: 8. Germline V lookup: CDR1 SQVTM, CDR2 ANQGSEA. Together with reference TRBV29-1 and TRBJ1-1, the CDR3 gives the full variable domain: SAVISQKPSRDICQRGTSLTIQCQVDSQVTMMFWYRQQPGQSLTLIATANQGSEATYESGFVIDKFPISRPNLTFSTLTVSNMSPEDSSIYLCSVDPGGRTEAFFGQGTRLTVV.

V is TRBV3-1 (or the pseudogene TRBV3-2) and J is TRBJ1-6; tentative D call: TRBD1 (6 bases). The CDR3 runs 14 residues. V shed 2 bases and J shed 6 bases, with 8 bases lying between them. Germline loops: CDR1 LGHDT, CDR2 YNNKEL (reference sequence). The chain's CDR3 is CASSQPGVNSPLHF. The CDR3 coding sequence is TGTGCCAGCAGCCAACCAGGGGTTAATTCACCCCTCCACTTT.

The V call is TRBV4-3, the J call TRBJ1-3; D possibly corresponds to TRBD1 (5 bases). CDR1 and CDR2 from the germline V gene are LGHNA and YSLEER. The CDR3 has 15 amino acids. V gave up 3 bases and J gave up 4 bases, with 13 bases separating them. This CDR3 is CASSQILGGGNTIYF. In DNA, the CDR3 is TGCGCCAGCAGCCAGATCCTGGGGGGAGGAAACACCATATATTTT.

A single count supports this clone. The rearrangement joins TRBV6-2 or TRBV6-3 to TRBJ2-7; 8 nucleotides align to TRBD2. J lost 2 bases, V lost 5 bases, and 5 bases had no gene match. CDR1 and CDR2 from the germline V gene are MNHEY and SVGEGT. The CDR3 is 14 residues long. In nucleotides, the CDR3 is TGTGCCAGCAGTCAAACTAGCGGAACCTACGAGCAGTACTTC. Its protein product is CASSQTSGTYEQYF.

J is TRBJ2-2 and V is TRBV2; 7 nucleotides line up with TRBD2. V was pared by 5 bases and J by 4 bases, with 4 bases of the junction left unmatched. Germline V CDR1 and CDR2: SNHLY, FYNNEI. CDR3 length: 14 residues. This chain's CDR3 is CASSSGVRTGELFF. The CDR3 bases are TGTGCCAGCAGTAGCGGGGTCCGCACCGGGGAGCTGTTTTTT. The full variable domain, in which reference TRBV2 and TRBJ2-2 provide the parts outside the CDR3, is EPEVTQTPSHQVTQMGQEVILRCVPISNHLYFYWYRQILGQKVEFLVSFYNNEISEKSEIFDDQFSVERPDGSNFTLKIRSTKLEDSAMYFCASSSGVRTGELFFGEGSRLTVL.

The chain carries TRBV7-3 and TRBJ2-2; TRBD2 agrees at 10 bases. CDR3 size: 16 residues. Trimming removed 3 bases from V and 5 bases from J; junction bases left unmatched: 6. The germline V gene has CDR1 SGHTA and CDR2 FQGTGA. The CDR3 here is CASSFSGGARTGELFF. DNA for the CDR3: TGTGCCAGCAGCTTCAGCGGGGGGGCCAGGACCGGGGAGCTGTTTTTT.

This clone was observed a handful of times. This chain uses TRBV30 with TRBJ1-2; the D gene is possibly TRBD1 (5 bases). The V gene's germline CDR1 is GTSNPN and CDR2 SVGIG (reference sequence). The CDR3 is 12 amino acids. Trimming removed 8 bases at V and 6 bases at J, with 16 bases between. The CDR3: CAGTGARDGYTF. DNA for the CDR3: TGTGCCGGCACAGGAGCCCGGGATGGCTACACCTTC. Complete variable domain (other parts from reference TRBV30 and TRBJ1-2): SQTIHQWPATLVQPVGSPLSLECTVEGTSNPNLYWYRQAAGRGLQLLFYSVGIGQISSEVPQNLSASRPQDRQFILSSKKLLLSDSGFYLCAGTGARDGYTFGSGTRLTVV.

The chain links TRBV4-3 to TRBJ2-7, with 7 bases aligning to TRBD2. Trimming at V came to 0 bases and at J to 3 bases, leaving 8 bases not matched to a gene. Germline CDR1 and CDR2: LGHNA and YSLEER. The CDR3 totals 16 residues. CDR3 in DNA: TGCGCCAGCAGCCAAGATCTGTCTAGCGGAGTCTACGAGCAGTACTTC. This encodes CASSQDLSSGVYEQYF.

CDR3 residues: CASRVVGASSYNEQFF. Written as DNA, the CDR3 is TGCGCCAGCAGGGTGGTGGGGGCGAGCTCCTACAATGAGCAGTTCTTC. The chain joins TRBV5-1 to TRBJ2-1; a weak D match, TRBD1 (6 bases). Trimming pared 5 bases from V and 0 bases from J, leaving 15 bases between. CDR1 and CDR2 (germline): SGHRS, YFSETQ. The length of the CDR3 is 16 residues. The full variable domain, with the rest looked up from reference TRBV5-1 and TRBJ2-1, is KAGVTQTPRYLIKTRGQQVTLSCSPISGHRSVSWYQQTPGQGLQFLFEYFSETQRNKGNFPGRFSGRQFSNSRSEMNVSTLELGDSALYLCASRVVGASSYNEQFFGPGTRLTVL.

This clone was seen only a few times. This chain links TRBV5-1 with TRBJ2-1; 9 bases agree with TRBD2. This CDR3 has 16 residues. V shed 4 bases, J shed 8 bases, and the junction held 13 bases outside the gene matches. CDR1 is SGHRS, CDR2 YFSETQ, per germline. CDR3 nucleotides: TGCGCCAGCAGCCAGTCCGGACTAGCGCAAGGCGATGAGCAGTTCTTC. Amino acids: CASSQSGLAQGDEQFF.

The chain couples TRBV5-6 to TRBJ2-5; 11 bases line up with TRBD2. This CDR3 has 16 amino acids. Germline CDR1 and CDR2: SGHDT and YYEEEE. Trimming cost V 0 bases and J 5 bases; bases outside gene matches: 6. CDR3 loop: CASSLGIAGGLETQYF. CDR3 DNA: TGTGCCAGCAGCTTGGGGATAGCGGGGGGGCTGGAGACCCAGTACTTC. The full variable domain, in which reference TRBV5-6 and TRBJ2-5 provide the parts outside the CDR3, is DAGVTQSPTHLIKTRGQQVTLRCSPKSGHDTVSWYQQALGQGPQFIFQYYEEEERQRGNFPDRFSGHQFPNYSSELNVNALLLGDSALYLCASSLGIAGGLETQYFGPGTRLLVL.

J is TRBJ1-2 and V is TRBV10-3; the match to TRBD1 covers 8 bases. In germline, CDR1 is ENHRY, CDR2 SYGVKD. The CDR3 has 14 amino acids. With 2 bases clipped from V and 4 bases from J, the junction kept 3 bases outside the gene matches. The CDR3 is CAISETGGSYGYTF. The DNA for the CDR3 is TGTGCCATCAGTGAGACAGGGGGGTCCTATGGCTACACCTTC.

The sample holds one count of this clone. The CDR3 here is CASSLSGYGYTF. CDR3 nucleotides: TGTGCCAGCAGCTTGTCCGGCTATGGCTACACCTTC. The V and J genes are TRBV5-4 and TRBJ1-2; D ambiguous. Germline assignment: CDR1 SGHNT and CDR2 YYREEE (reference sequence). The CDR3 contains 12 residues. V was trimmed by 1 base and J by 4 bases, leaving 5 bases between them.

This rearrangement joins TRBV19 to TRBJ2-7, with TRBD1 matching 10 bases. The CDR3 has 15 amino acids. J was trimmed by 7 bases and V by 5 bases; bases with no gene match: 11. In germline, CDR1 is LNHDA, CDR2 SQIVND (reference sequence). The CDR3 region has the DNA TGTGCCAGTAGTTACGGGACAGGGGCACGTCAGGAGCAGTACTTC. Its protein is CASSYGTGARQEQYF.

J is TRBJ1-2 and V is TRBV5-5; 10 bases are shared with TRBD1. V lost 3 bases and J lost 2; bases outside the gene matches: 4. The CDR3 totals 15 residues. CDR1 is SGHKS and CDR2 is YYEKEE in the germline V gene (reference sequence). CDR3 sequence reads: CASSSPGQGNYGYTF. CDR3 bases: TGTGCCAGCAGCTCGCCGGGACAGGGGAACTATGGCTACACCTTC.

CDR3 loop: CASSRGQADNEQFF. CDR3 sequence (DNA): TGTGCCAGCAGCCGCGGACAGGCGGACAATGAGCAGTTCTTC. The chain couples TRBV7-9 to TRBJ2-1; 7 positions agree with TRBD1. Trimming cost V 5 bases and J 5 bases; bases outside gene matches: 6. This CDR3 is built from 14 residues. Germline assignment: CDR1 SEHNR and CDR2 FQNEAQ (reference sequence).

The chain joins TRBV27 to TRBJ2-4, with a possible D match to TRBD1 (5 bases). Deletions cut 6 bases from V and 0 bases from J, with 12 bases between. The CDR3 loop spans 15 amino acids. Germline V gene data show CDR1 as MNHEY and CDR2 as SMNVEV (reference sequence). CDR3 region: CASRRGSLAKNIQYF. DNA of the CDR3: TGTGCCAGCAGAAGGGGCTCCCTAGCCAAAAACATTCAGTACTTC.